The source of this T cell receptor beta chain is a study of T cell responses to AZD1222 COVID-19 vaccine. Of note for this clone: The antigen is unknown.

Looked up from germline, CDR1 is SGHRS and CDR2 is YFSETQ. The V and J ends lost 4 bases and 3 bases respectively, with 7 bases between them. The CDR3 runs 12 residues. Broader study findings: None of the repertoires were sampled until the peak T cell response had passed.

Assay: immunoSEQ multiplex PCR; the TCRdb copy retains only in-frame clones and omits some. The top ten clones hold 2.5% to 3% of a sample with about 110,000 clones, 94% of them seen once. The input for sequencing was peripheral blood, taken 28 days after the second AZD1222 dose. The chain combines TRBV5-1 with TRBJ1-2, with D perhaps matching TRBD1 (6 bases). This receptor was taken from an adult who received the AZD1222 COVID-19 vaccine. CDR3 amino acids: CASSRTDYGYTF. CDR3 nucleotides: TGCGCCAGCAGCCGGACAGACTATGGCTACACCTTC.